The source of this TCR beta chain is a study of identical twins' blood T cells (dated by TCRdb to the early 2010s). About the full investigation: Roughly 50 million Illumina reads were obtained across approximately 12 libraries, comprising six alpha-chain and six beta-chain libraries. The study compared TCR alpha and beta chain repertoires of three pairs of monozygous twins using next-generation sequencing to assess genetic influence on repertoire formation.

What the authors observed across the whole study: Independent studies were stated to be required to validate the proposed role of the TCRalpha J segment in MHC recognition during thymic selection. Twin pairs were reported to be markedly more alike in V gene usage than unrelated donors were, even when looking at non-selected out-of-frame TCRbeta clonotypes. Because the twins were raised together, environmental influences could not be ruled out as an explanation for the similarity between twins. Among the most abundant TCRbeta clonotypes, more CDR3 sequences were shared by each donor with her twin than with unrelated donors. The number of CDR3 clonotypes shared between two donors was mainly determined by the product of the cloneset sizes of the two donors, and no clear deviation from this trend was shown by twins.

In this sample, this clonotype turned up many times. The antigen it binds to is not known. No quality values exist for individual bases; no much larger clone is one base distant. Libraries came from 5' RACE. Data came from an Illumina Genome Analyzer IIx. RNA-based TCR cDNA libraries were prepared by a previously described protocol with several modifications. Sample-specific barcodes were introduced on both ends of each TCR cDNA library during cDNA synthesis and amplification to prevent cross-contamination. In the source study's methods: Between about 95,000 and nearly 500,000 clonotypes were identified per individual, with 2.2 to 3.6 million CDR3-containing reads per library. Reads carrying improper barcode index combinations were removed, after which the MiTCR software was used to build a cloneset for each library. MiTCR filtered or rescued low-quality reads and corrected PCR and sequencing errors when assembling CDR3 clonotypes. Artificial out-of-frame clonotypes were mapped to in-frame sequences, with one indel allowed in the CDR3, and then removed. Similarity of V and J gene usage between donors was measured as Jensen-Shannon divergence divided by mean entropy. TCRdb cleaned the public reads at Q25 with fastp, built clones with MiXCR and kept in-frame beta chains. Rows are unified per CDR3 protein, each entry keeping the most common DNA and genes. These V and J calls are TCRdb output, not the study's own analysis. Present in this sample are 300,000 to 400,000 distinct CDR3 sequences, over 25% of which were seen just once. The ten largest clones represent roughly 5.5% of the sample.

Six healthy women forming three monozygous twin pairs were used as donors. All three twin pairs had been reared together and were thought likely to have met the same infectious agents and vaccines. TCR cDNA libraries were prepared from RNA that had been isolated from peripheral blood mononuclear cells. The CDR3 goes from the cysteine to the phenylalanine over 11 residues. Only CDR3 DNA remains: 33 bases, in frame from the first base. Relative to germline, V is missing 3 bases and J is missing 14 bases, with 6 bases of the junction outside any gene match. The germline V gene supplies CDR1 SQVTM and CDR2 ANQGSEA.

The sequencing sample was made of PBMCs. This receptor was identified in a woman aged 18-49 years in good health. This chain is built from TRBV29-1 and TRBJ2-1; 8 bases in between match TRBD2. Here the CDR3 is given as CSVESGRSEFF. The DNA sequence is given as TGCAGCGTTGAGAGCGGGAGATCAGAGTTCTTC.